This entry concerns a single TCR beta chain. What it binds is not known. The data stem from a study of T cell responses to AZD1222 COVID-19 vaccine. Study-level results: Two doses of AZD1222 preceded a rise in Spike-specific TCR breadth and depth. Samples come after the peak T cell response, not at day 14. Baseline seropositives among AZD1222 recipients totaled only 5 to 7.

Only in-frame clones appear in the TCRdb table, and some are missing; sequencing was by immunoSEQ multiplex PCR. The top ten clones hold 6.2% of a sample with fewer than 110,000 clones, around 90% of them seen once. Per the germline V gene, CDR1 is SQVTM and CDR2 is ANQGSEA. Trimming shortened V by 3 bases and J by 2 bases, and 5 bases separated the two germline ends. The CDR3 spans 11 residues. The sequence was obtained from an adult who received the AZD1222 COVID-19 vaccine. The sequences come from peripheral blood, collected 28 days after the second AZD1222 dose. The chain has TRBV29-1 and TRBJ2-7, with no clear D. The chain's CDR3 is CSVDTAYEQYF. CDR3 DNA sequence: TGCAGCGTTGATACAGCCTACGAGCAGTACTTC.